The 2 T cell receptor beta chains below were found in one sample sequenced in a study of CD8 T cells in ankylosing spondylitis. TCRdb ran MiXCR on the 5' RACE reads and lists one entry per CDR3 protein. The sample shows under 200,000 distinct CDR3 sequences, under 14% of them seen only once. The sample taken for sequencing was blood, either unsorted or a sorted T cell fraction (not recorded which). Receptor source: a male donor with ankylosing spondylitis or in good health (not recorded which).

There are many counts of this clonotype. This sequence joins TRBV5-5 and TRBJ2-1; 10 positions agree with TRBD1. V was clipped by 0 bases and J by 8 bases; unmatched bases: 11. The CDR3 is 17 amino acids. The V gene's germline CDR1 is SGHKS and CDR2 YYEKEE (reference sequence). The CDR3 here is CASSLGFGTGEGYEQFF. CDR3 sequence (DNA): TGTGCCAGCAGCTTGGGGTTCGGGACAGGGGAGGGATATGAGCAGTTCTTC. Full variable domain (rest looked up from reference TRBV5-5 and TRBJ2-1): DAGVTQSPTHLIKTRGQQVTLRCSPISGHKSVSWYQQVLGQGPQFIFQYYEKEERGRGNFPDRFSARQFPNYSSELNVNALLLGDSALYLCASSLGFGTGEGYEQFFGPGTRLTVL.

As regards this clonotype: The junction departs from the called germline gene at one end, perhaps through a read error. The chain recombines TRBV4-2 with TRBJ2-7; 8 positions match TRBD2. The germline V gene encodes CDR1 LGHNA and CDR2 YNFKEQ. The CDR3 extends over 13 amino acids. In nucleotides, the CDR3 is TGTGCCAGGAGCCCGGGGGGGGCCTACGAGCAGTACTTC. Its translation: CARSPGGAYEQYF.